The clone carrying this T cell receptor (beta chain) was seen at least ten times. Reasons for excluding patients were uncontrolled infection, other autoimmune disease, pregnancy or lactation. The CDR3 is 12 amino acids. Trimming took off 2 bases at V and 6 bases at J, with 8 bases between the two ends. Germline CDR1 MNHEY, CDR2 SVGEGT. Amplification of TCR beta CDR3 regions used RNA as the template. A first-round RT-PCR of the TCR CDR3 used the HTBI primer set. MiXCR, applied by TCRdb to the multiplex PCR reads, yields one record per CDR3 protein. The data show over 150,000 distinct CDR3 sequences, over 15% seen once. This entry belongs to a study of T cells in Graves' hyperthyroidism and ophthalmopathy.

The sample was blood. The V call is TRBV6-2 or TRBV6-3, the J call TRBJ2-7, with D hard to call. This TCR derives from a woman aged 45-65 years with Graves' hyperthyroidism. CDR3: CASSYVRTEQYF. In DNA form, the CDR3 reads TGTGCCAGCAGTTACGTCCGGACCGAGCAGTACTTC.